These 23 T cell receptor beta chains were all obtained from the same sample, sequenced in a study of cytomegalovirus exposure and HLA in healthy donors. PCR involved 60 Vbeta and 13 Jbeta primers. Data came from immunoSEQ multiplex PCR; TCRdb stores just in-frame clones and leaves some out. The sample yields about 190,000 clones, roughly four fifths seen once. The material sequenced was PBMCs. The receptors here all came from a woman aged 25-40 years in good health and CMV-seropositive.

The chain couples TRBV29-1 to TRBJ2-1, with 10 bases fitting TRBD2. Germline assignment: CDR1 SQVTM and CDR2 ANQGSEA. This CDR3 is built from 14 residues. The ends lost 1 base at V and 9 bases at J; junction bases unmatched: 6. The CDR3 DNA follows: TGCAGCGTTGAAGGGACTAGCGGAGAGCGTGAGCAGTTCTTC. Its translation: CSVEGTSGEREQFF.

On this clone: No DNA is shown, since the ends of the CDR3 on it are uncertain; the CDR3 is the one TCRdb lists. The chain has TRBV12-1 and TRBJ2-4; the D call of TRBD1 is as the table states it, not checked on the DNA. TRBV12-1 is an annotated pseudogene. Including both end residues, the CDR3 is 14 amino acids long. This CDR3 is CASVGRGSKNIQYF.

In DNA form, the CDR3 reads TGTGCCAGCAGCTTGGGAGGACTAGCGGGAGAGACCGGGGAGCTGTTTTTT. Its protein product is CASSLGGLAGETGELFF. The chain recombines TRBV5-4 with TRBJ2-2, with 13 positions matching TRBD2. After removal of 0 bases from V and 5 bases from J, the junction contained 4 bases not matched to a gene. The CDR3 contains 17 residues. Germline V gene sequence: CDR1 SGHNT, CDR2 YYREEE (reference sequence).

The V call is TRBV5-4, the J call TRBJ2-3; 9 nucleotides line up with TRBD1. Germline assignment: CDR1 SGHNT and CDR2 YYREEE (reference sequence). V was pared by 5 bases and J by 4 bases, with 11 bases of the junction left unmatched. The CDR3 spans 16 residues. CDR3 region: CASRGGGDRVPDTQYF. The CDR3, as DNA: TGTGCCAGCAGAGGAGGGGGGGACAGGGTCCCAGATACGCAGTATTTT.

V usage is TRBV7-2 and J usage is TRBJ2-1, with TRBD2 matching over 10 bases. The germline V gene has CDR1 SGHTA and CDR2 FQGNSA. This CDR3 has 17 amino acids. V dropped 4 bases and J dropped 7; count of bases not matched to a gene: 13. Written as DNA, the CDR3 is TGTGCCAGCAGCTCCCAGCTAGCGGGAGTAGGGGTTAATGAGCAGTTCTTC. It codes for CASSSQLAGVGVNEQFF. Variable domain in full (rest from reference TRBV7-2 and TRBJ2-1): GAGVSQSPSNKVTEKGKDVELRCDPISGHTALYWYRQSLGQGLEFLIYFQGNSAPDKSGLPSDRFSAERTGGSVSTLTIQRTQQEDSAVYLCASSSQLAGVGVNEQFFGPGTRLTVL.

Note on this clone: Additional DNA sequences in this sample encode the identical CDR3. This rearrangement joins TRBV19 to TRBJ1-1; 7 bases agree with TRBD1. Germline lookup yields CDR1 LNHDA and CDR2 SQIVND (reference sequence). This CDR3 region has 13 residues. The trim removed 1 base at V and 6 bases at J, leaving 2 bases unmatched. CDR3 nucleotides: TGTGCCAGTAGTATAGTGACAGGGTCTGAAGCTTTCTTT. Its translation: CASSIVTGSEAFF.

In DNA, the CDR3 is TGTGCCAGCAGTCCTCCGGGGGCCTACGAGCAGTACTTC. Residues: CASSPPGAYEQYF. This chain links TRBV28 with TRBJ2-7, with D perhaps matching TRBD2 (6 bases). This CDR3 spans 13 amino acids. V gave up 5 bases and J gave up 2 bases, with 10 bases separating them. Per germline, CDR1 MDHEN and CDR2 SYDVKM. The entire variable domain, with the rest obtained from reference TRBV28 and TRBJ2-7, is as follows: DVKVTQSSRYLVKRTGEKVFLECVQDMDHENMFWYRQDPGLGLRLIYFSYDVKMKEKGDIPEGYSVSREKKERFSLILESASTNQTSMYLCASSPPGAYEQYFGPGTRLTVT.

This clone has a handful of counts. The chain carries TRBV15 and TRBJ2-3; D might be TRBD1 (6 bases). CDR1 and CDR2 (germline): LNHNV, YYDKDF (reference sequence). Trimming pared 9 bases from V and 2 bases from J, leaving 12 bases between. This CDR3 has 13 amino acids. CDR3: CATTGKFTDTQYF. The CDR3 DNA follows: TGTGCCACGACAGGAAAATTCACAGATACGCAGTATTTT.

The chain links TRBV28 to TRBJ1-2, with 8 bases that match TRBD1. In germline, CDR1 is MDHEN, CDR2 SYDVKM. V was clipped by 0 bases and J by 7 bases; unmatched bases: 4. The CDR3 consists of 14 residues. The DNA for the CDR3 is TGTGCCAGCAGTTTATGGACAGGGGAGATTGGCTACACCTTC. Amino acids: CASSLWTGEIGYTF.

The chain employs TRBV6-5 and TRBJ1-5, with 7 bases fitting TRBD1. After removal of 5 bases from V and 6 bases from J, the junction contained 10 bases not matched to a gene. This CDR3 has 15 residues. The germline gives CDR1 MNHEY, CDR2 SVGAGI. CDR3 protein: CASSQQGLASQPQHF. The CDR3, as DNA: TGTGCCAGCAGTCAACAGGGGCTAGCAAGTCAGCCCCAGCATTTT.

In DNA, the CDR3 is TGTGCCAGTAGAGGGGGAGCTGGAAACACCATATATTTT. Its protein is CASRGGAGNTIYF. The chain has TRBV19 and TRBJ1-3; a possible D gene is TRBD1 (6 bases). V lost 6 bases, J lost 2 bases, and 8 bases lay in between. Germline lookup yields CDR1 LNHDA and CDR2 SQIVND (reference sequence). This CDR3 contains 13 residues.

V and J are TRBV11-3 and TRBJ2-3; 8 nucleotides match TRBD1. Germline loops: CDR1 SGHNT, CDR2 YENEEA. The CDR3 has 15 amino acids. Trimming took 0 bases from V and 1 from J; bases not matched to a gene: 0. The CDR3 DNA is TGTGCCAGCAGCTTAGACAGGGGGCGCACAGATACGCAGTATTTT. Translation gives CASSLDRGRTDTQYF. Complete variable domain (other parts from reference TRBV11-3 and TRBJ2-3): EAGVVQSPRYKIIEKKQPVAFWCNPISGHNTLYWYLQNLGQGPELLIRYENEEAVDDSQLPKDRFSAERLKGVDSTLKIQPAELGDSAVYLCASSLDRGRTDTQYFGPGTRLTVL.

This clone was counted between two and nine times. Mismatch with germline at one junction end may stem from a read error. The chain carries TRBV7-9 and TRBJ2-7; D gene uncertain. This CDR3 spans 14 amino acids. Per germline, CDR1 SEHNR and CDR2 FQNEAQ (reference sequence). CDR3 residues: CSSSLGSKTYEQYF. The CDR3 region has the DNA TGTTCCAGCAGCTTAGGTAGTAAAACCTACGAGCAGTACTTC. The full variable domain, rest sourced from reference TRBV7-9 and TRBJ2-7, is DTGVSQNPRHKITKRGQNVTFRCDPISEHNRLYWYRQTLGQGPEFLTYFQNEAQLEKSRLLSDRFSAERPKGSFSTLEIQRTEQGDSAMYLCSSSLGSKTYEQYFGPGTRLTVT.

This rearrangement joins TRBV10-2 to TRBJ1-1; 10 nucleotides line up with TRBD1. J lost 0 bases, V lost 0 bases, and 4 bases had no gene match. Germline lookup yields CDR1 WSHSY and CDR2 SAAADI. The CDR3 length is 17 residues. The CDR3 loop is CASSESTGTGVNTEAFF. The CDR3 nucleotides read TGCGCCAGCAGTGAGTCAACCGGGACAGGGGTGAACACTGAAGCTTTCTTT.

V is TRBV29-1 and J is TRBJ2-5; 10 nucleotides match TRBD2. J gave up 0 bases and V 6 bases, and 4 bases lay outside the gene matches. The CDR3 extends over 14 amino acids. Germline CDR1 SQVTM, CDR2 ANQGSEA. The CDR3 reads CSVESGGDQETQYF. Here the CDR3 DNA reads TGCAGCGTAGAGAGCGGGGGGGACCAAGAGACCCAGTACTTC.

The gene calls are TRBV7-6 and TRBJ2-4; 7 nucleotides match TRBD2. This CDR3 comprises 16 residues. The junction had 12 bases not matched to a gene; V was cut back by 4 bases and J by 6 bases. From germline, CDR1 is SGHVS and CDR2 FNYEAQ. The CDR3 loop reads CASSSSLSGKANIQYF. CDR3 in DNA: TGTGCCAGCAGCTCAAGCCTCAGCGGGAAAGCAAACATTCAGTACTTC.

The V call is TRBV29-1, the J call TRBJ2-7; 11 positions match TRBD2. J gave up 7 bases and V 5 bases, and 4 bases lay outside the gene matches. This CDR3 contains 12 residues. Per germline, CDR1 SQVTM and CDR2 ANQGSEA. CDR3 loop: CSVISGRGEQYF. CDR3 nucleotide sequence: TGCAGCGTTATTAGCGGGAGGGGTGAGCAGTACTTC.

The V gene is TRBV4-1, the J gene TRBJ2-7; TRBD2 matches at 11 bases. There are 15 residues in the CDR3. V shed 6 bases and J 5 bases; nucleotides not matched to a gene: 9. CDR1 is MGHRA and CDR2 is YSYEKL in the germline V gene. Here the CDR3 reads CASSQLAGEPNEQYF. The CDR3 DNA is TGCGCCAGCAGTCAACTAGCGGGAGAACCCAACGAGCAGTACTTC.

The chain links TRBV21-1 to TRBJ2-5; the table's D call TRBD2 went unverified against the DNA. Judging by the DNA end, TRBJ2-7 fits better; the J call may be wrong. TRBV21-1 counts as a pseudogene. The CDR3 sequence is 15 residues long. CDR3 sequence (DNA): TGTGCCAGCAGCAGGCCCGGGACTCTCTCCTACGAGCAGTACTTC. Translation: CASSRPGTLSYEQYF.

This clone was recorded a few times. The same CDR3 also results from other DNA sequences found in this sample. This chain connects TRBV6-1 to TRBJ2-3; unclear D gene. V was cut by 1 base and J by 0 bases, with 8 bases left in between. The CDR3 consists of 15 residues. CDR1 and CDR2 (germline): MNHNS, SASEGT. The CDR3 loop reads CASSEGAASTDTQYF. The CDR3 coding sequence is TGTGCCAGCAGTGAAGGCGCGGCAAGCACAGATACGCAGTATTTT.

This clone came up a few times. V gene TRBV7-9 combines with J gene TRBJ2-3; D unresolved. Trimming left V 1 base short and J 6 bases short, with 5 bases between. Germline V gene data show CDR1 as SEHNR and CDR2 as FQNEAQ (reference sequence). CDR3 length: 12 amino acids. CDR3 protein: CASSLVRDTQYF. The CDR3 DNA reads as TGTGCCAGCAGCTTAGTGAGGGATACGCAGTATTTT. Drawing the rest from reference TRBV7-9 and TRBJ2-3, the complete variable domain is DTGVSQNPRHKITKRGQNVTFRCDPISEHNRLYWYRQTLGQGPEFLTYFQNEAQLEKSRLLSDRFSAERPKGSFSTLEIQRTEQGDSAMYLCASSLVRDTQYFGPGTRLTVL.

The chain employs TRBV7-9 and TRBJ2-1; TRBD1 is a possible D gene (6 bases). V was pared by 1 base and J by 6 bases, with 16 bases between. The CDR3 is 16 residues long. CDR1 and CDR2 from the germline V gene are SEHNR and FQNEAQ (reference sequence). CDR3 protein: CASSLELGTRGNEQFF. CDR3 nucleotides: TGTGCCAGCAGCTTAGAGCTCGGGACCAGGGGCAATGAGCAGTTCTTC. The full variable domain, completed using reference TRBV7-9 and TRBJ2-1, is DTGVSQNPRHKITKRGQNVTFRCDPISEHNRLYWYRQTLGQGPEFLTYFQNEAQLEKSRLLSDRFSAERPKGSFSTLEIQRTEQGDSAMYLCASSLELGTRGNEQFFGPGTRLTVL.

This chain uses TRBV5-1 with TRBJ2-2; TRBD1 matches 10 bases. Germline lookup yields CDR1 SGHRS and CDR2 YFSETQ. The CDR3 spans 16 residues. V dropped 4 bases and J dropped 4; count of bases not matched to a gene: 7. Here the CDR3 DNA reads TGCGCCAGCAGCCACCGGGACAGGGGTGCCACCGGGGAGCTGTTTTTT. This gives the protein CASSHRDRGATGELFF.